This TCR beta chain was found in a study of T cell responses to AZD1222 COVID-19 vaccine. About the study: Timing groups of about 4 and about 12 weeks for second doses were pooled. Broader study findings: Among AZD1222 vaccinees, only five to seven were seropositive at baseline. The donor group comprised mostly white British people and more females; the analysis possibly underestimated clonal diversity. Elevations in Spike-specific TCR breadth and depth followed administration of two AZD1222 doses.

The data were produced by immunoSEQ multiplex PCR, yet TCRdb's version contains in-frame clones alone and is incomplete. This table has some 110,000 clones, over 75% appearing once. In the case of this clone: Its antigen is not known.

The sequencing here drew on peripheral blood, taken on day 0 of AZD1222 vaccination. The TCR was taken from an adult in good health.

CDR3 loop: CASSEGQVENYGYTF. CDR3 nucleotides: TGTGCCAGCAGTGAAGGACAGGTAGAAAACTATGGCTACACCTTC. The rearrangement joins TRBV6-1 to TRBJ1-2; D perhaps matches TRBD1 (6 bases). Trimming pared 1 base from V and 2 bases from J, leaving 11 bases between. The CDR3 sequence is 15 residues long. Germline CDR1 and CDR2: MNHNS and SASEGT.